A single sample is the source of the 14 T cell receptor beta chains below, sequenced in a study of cytomegalovirus exposure and HLA in healthy donors. Primers included in the PCR were 60 Vbeta and 13 Jbeta primers. Assay: immunoSEQ multiplex PCR; the TCRdb copy retains only in-frame clones and omits some. The sample includes some 56,000 clones, approximately 84% seen only once; the top ten take about 3.1%. The material sequenced was PBMCs. Receptor source: a man aged 50-59 years in good health and CMV-seronegative.

V and J are TRBV6-5 and TRBJ1-1; 7 bases are shared with TRBD1. Unmatched junction bases numbered 3, after V lost 3 bases and J lost 2 bases. This CDR3 has 14 residues. Germline values: CDR1 MNHEY, CDR2 SVGAGI. DNA for the CDR3: TGTGCCAGCAGTTATGGGACAGCCAACACTGAAGCTTTCTTT. Amino acids: CASSYGTANTEAFF.

The chain joins TRBV2 to TRBJ2-4; D possibly corresponds to TRBD2 (5 bases). The length of the CDR3 is 12 residues. Germline values: CDR1 SNHLY, CDR2 FYNNEI. V lost 5 bases and J lost 7, with 9 bases in between. The CDR3 DNA follows: TGTGCCAGCAGTCGGGGTGGTAACATTCAGTACTTC. Amino acids: CASSRGGNIQYF.

The chain couples TRBV10-2 to TRBJ2-7, with D possibly TRBD2 on 6 matching bases. The V end lost 6 bases, the J end lost 2 bases, and 17 bases lay between the germline ends. The CDR3 has 15 amino acids. Germline V CDR1 and CDR2: WSHSY, SAAADI. CDR3 protein: CASRTGTGLTYEQYF. The CDR3 coding sequence is TGCGCCAGCAGAACCGGGACCGGACTAACCTACGAGCAGTACTTC.

The rearrangement uses TRBV7-3 and TRBJ2-3; the D gene is possibly TRBD2 (6 bases). Germline V gives CDR1 SGHTA, CDR2 FQGTGA. The V end lost 2 bases, the J end lost 2 bases, and 14 bases lay between the germline ends. This CDR3 contains 16 residues. The CDR3 DNA follows: TGTGCCAGCAGCTTACAAGGCGGGGCCAACACAGATACGCAGTATTTT. It is translated as CASSLQGGANTDTQYF. The variable domain in full, completed from reference TRBV7-3 and TRBJ2-3, reads GAGVSQTPSNKVTEKGKYVELRCDPISGHTALYWYRQSLGQGPEFLIYFQGTGAADDSGLPNDRFFAVRPEGSVSTLKIQRTERGDSAVYLCASSLQGGANTDTQYFGPGTRLTVL.

The genes are TRBV7-9 and TRBJ2-5, with TRBD2 matching 14 bases. The CDR3 sequence is 16 residues long. Germline V gene data show CDR1 as SEHNR and CDR2 as FQNEAQ (reference sequence). The ends lost 5 bases at V and 6 bases at J; junction bases unmatched: 8. The CDR3 loop is CASSLGLAGGQKTQYF. The CDR3 DNA sequence: TGTGCCAGCAGCCTCGGACTAGCGGGGGGACAAAAGACCCAGTACTTC.

CDR3 region: CASSRRGVPDTQYF. CDR3 nucleotides: TGTGCCAGCAGCCGAAGGGGTGTGCCAGATACGCAGTATTTT. The V call is TRBV7-2, the J call TRBJ2-3; D might be TRBD1 (5 bases). The V gene's germline CDR1 is SGHTA and CDR2 FQGNSA. Trimming stripped 5 bases from V and 4 bases from J, with 13 bases between. CDR3 length equals 14 residues.

The chain links TRBV2 to TRBJ1-3; D is possibly TRBD1 (6 bases). V lost 6 bases to trimming and J lost 1 base, with 28 bases between them. CDR3 length equals 20 residues. Per germline, CDR1 SNHLY and CDR2 FYNNEI. Here the CDR3 reads CASRVLRGNRAGTSGNTIYF. The CDR3, as DNA: TGTGCCAGCAGAGTACTAAGGGGGAATCGGGCAGGAACGTCTGGAAACACCATATATTTT.

The chain couples TRBV7-3 to TRBJ2-1, with 9 bases identical to TRBD2. V lost 3 bases, J lost 3 bases, and 6 bases stayed unmatched. Germline V gene data show CDR1 as SGHTA and CDR2 as FQGTGA. The CDR3 spans 16 residues. The CDR3: CASSLGGGAIYNEQFF. For the CDR3, the DNA is TGTGCCAGCAGCTTGGGCGGGGGGGCCATCTACAATGAGCAGTTCTTC.

V and J are TRBV9 and TRBJ2-5, with 7 positions matching TRBD1. The germline V gene encodes CDR1 SGDLS and CDR2 YYNGEE. The length of the CDR3 is 14 residues. The V and J ends lost 3 bases and 5 bases, in that order; junction bases with no gene match: 7. CDR3 nucleotide sequence: TGTGCCAGCAGCGCAAATCAGGGGGAGGAGACCCAGTACTTC. Its translation is CASSANQGEETQYF.

This chain joins TRBV7-9 and TRBJ2-1, with D perhaps TRBD2 (7 bases). The CDR3 runs 15 residues. CDR1 is SEHNR, CDR2 FQNEAQ, per germline (reference sequence). The V end was cut by 5 bases, the J end by 4 bases, with 15 bases between. The CDR3 sequence is CASSNDGGRYNEQFF. In nucleotides, the CDR3 is TGTGCCAGCAGCAATGACGGGGGGCGGTACAATGAGCAGTTCTTC. Drawing the rest from reference TRBV7-9 and TRBJ2-1, the complete variable domain is DTGVSQNPRHKITKRGQNVTFRCDPISEHNRLYWYRQTLGQGPEFLTYFQNEAQLEKSRLLSDRFSAERPKGSFSTLEIQRTEQGDSAMYLCASSNDGGRYNEQFFGPGTRLTVL.

This clone is a singleton in its sample. One end of the junction is discordant with germline, which a read error may explain. The V gene is TRBV11-2, the J gene TRBJ2-2, with 13 bases fitting TRBD2. Germline V CDR1 and CDR2: SGHAT, FQNNGV. The CDR3 is 18 amino acids. In nucleotides, the CDR3 is TGTGCCAGCAGCTCCCAGACTAGCGGGGGGCCGAACACCGGGGAGCCGTTTTTT. This gives the protein CASSSQTSGGPNTGEPFF.

V and J are TRBV7-3 and TRBJ2-1; 7 nucleotides line up with TRBD2. The ends lost 5 bases at V and 2 bases at J; junction bases unmatched: 6. Looked up from germline, CDR1 is SGHTA and CDR2 is FQGTGA. This CDR3 is 15 amino acids long. The CDR3 sequence: CASSQTSVAYNEQFF. CDR3 DNA: TGTGCCAGCAGCCAAACTAGCGTCGCCTACAATGAGCAGTTCTTC.

This chain connects TRBV29-1 to TRBJ2-6, with 9 bases identical to TRBD2. The V and J ends lost 6 bases and 2 bases, in that order; junction bases with no gene match: 8. Germline lookup yields CDR1 SQVTM and CDR2 ANQGSEA. The CDR3 loop spans 16 amino acids. In DNA form, the CDR3 reads TGCAGCGTCGGAGGCGCGGGGGGGACTGGGGCCAACGTCCTGACTTTC. Its protein is CSVGGAGGTGANVLTF.

This clone has a handful of counts. V is TRBV18 and J is TRBJ2-5, with 14 bases fitting TRBD2. V shed 4 bases, J shed 4 bases, and the junction held 5 bases outside the gene matches. Germline loops: CDR1 KGHSH, CDR2 LQKENI. This CDR3 region has 16 residues. CDR3 sequence reads: CASSRTSGGPTETQYF. The CDR3 bases are TGTGCCAGCTCACGGACTAGCGGGGGGCCCACAGAGACCCAGTACTTC. Full variable domain (rest looked up from reference TRBV18 and TRBJ2-5): NAGVMQNPRHLVRRRGQEARLRCSPMKGHSHVYWYRQLPEEGLKFMVYLQKENIIDESGMPKERFSAEFPKEGPSILRIQQVVRGDSAAYFCASSRTSGGPTETQYFGPGTRLLVL.